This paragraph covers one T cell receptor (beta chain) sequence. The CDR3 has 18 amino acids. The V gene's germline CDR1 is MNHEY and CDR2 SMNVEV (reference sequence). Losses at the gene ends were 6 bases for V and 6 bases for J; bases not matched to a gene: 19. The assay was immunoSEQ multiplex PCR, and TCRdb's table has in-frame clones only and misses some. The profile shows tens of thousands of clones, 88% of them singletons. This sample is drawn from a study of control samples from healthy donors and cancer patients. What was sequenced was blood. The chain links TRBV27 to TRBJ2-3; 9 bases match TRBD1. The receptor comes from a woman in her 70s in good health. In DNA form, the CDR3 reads TGTGCCAGCAGGTTAAGACCCCCGGACAGGGGTATTTTTGATACGCAGTATTTT. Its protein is CASRLRPPDRGIFDTQYF.